The source of this T cell receptor beta chain is a study of glioma-infiltrating T cells. Broader study findings: Gliomas, especially low-grade, showed above-expected tissue-blood divergence; non-neoplastic patients showed below. CDR3 overlap between tissue and blood was very small.

As for this clonotype: Its specificity is not known.

V was pared by 4 bases and J by 6 bases, with 9 bases of the junction left unmatched. This CDR3 comprises 16 residues. Looked up from germline, CDR1 is LGHDT and CDR2 is YNNKEL (reference sequence). Using RNA template, CDR3s of TCR alpha and beta were amplified with iRepertoire arm-PCR. Tissue mRNA or PBMC total RNA, 100-400 ng, went into one-step reverse transcription and amplification. TCRdb fed the multiplex PCR reads into MiXCR, producing one record per CDR3 protein. Seen here are some 130,000 distinct CDR3 sequences, 24% observed once, and the top ten hold about a quarter. The receptor comes from a human donor with low-grade glioma or glioblastoma, undergoing nonglioma brain surgery, or in good health (not recorded which). Sequenced input: glioma tissue, nonneoplastic brain tissue, or PBMCs (not recorded which). The chain joins TRBV3-1 to TRBJ2-2, with 9 bases matching TRBD1. The chain's CDR3 is CASSPGTGLVSGELFF. The CDR3 DNA is TGTGCCAGCAGCCCCGGGACAGGGTTGGTGTCCGGGGAGCTGTTTTTT.